Following are 2 T cell receptor beta chains from one sample sequenced in a study of shared clonotypes between healthy human individuals. This table comes from immunoSEQ multiplex PCR, and its TCRdb copy is limited to in-frame clones, with some not included. This sample carries over a million clones, around 75% of them seen once, and the ten largest clones take approximately 1.5%. Sequencing used memory CD4+ T cells sorted from blood. Subset meaning: CD45RA-negative fraction. Source of these receptors: a young man in good health.

CDR3 sequence: CASSAPDGNYGYTF. The CDR3 DNA is TGTGCCAGCAGCGCCCCGGACGGAAACTATGGCTACACCTTC. J is TRBJ1-2 and V is TRBV11-2, with unresolved D. Trimming took off 5 bases at V and 2 bases at J, with 12 bases between the two ends. The CDR3 is made up of 14 amino acids. The germline V gene encodes CDR1 SGHAT and CDR2 FQNNGV. The full variable domain, its missing parts supplied by reference TRBV11-2 and TRBJ1-2, is EAGVAQSPRYKIIEKRQSVAFWCNPISGHATLYWYQQILGQGPKLLIQFQNNGVVDDSQLPKDRFSAERLKGVDSTLKIQPAKLEDSAVYLCASSAPDGNYGYTFGSGTRLTVV.

The genes are TRBV6-4 and TRBJ2-3; D is unresolved. V was shortened by 3 bases and J by 6 bases, with 10 bases between the two germline ends. This CDR3 has 13 residues. CDR1 is MRHNA and CDR2 is SNTAGT in the germline V gene. The CDR3 nucleotides read TGTGCCAGCAGTGAAGAGCTGAGGGATACGCAGTATTTT. This codes for CASSEELRDTQYF.